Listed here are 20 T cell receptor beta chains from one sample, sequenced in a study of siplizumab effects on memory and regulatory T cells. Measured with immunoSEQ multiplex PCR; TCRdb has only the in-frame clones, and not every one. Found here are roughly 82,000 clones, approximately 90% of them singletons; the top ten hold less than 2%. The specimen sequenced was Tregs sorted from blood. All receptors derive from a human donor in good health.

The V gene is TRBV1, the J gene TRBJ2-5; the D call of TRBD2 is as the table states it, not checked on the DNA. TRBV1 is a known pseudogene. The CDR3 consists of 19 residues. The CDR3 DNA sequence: TGCACCAGCAGCGCTCCCGGACTAGCGGGGGGGCCAGGGGGAGAGACCCAGTACTTC. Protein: CTSSAPGLAGGPGGETQYF.

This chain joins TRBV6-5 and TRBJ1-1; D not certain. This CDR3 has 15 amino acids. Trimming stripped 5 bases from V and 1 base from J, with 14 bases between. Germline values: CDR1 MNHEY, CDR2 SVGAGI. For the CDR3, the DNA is TGTGCCAGCAGTCCCTACACCCTAGGGAACACTGAAGCTTTCTTT. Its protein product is CASSPYTLGNTEAFF.

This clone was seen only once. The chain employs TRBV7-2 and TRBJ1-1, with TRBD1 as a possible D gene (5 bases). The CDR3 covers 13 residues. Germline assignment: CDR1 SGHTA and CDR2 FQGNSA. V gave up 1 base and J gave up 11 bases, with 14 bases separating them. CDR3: CASSLGLGVRAFF. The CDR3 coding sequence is TGTGCCAGCAGCTTAGGATTGGGGGTAAGGGCTTTCTTT.

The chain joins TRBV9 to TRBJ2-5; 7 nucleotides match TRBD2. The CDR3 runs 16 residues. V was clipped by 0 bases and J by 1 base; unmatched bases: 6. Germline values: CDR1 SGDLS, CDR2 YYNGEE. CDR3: CASSVGGGQGQETQYF. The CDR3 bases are TGTGCCAGCAGCGTAGGCGGGGGTCAGGGCCAAGAGACCCAGTACTTC.

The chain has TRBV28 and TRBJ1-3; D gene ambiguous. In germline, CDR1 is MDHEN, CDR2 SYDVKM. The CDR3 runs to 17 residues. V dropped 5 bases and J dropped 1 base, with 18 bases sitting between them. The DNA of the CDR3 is TGTGCCAGCAGTCCCCCGCTGGGCAGGCGATCTGGAAACACCATATATTTT. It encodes CASSPPLGRRSGNTIYF. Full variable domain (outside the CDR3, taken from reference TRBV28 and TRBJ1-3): DVKVTQSSRYLVKRTGEKVFLECVQDMDHENMFWYRQDPGLGLRLIYFSYDVKMKEKGDIPEGYSVSREKKERFSLILESASTNQTSMYLCASSPPLGRRSGNTIYFGEGSWLTVV.

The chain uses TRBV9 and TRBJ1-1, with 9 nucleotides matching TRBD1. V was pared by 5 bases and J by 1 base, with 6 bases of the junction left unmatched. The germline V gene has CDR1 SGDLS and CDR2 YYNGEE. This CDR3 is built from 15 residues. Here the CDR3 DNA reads TGTGCCAGCAGTAAACAGGGGGCGGGGAACACTGAAGCTTTCTTT. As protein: CASSKQGAGNTEAFF.

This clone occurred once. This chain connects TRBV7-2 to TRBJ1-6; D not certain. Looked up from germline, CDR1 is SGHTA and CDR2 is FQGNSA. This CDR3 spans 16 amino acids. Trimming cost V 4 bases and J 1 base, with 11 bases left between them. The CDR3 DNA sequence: TGTGCCAGCAGCTCCCCTCGGGGTTCCTATAATTCACCCCTCCACTTT. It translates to CASSSPRGSYNSPLHF.

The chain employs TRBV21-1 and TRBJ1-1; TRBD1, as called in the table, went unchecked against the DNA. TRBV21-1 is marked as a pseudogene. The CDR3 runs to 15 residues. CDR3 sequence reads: CASSKGTGDRVEAFF. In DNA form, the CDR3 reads TGTGCCAGCAGCAAAGGCACCGGGGACAGGGTTGAAGCTTTCTTT.

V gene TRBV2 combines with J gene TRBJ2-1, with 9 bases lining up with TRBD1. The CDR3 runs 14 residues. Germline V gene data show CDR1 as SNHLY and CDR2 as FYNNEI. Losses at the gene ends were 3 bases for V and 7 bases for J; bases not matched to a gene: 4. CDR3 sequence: CASSEGQGGNEQFF. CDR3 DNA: TGTGCCAGCAGTGAGGGACAGGGCGGGAATGAGCAGTTCTTC.

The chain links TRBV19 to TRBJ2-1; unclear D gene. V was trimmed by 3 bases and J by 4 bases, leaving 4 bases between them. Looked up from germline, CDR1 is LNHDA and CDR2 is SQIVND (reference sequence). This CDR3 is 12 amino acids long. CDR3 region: CASSIRYNEQFF. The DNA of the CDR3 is TGTGCCAGTAGTATTAGGTACAATGAGCAGTTCTTC.

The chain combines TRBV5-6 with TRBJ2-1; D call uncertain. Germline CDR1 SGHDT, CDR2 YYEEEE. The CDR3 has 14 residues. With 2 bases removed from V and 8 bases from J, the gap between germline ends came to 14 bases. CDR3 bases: TGTGCCAGCAGCTTTATCACACAGTTCGATGAGCAGTTCTTC. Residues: CASSFITQFDEQFF.

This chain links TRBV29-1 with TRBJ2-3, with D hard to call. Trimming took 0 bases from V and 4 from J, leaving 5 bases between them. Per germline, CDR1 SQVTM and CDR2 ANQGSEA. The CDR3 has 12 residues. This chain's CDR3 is CSVEDLSDTQYF. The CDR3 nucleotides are TGCAGCGTTGAAGATCTGTCAGATACGCAGTATTTT.

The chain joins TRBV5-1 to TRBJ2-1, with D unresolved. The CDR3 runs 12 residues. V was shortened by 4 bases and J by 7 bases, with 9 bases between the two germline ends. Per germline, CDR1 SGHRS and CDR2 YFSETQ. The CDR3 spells CASSAISNEQFF. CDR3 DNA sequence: TGCGCCAGCAGCGCGATCAGTAATGAGCAGTTCTTC.

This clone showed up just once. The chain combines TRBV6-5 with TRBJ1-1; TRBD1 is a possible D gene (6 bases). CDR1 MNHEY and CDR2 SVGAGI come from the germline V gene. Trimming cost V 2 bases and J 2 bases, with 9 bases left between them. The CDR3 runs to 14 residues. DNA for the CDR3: TGTGCCAGCAGTTACAGAGGGGGAAACACTGAAGCTTTCTTT. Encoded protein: CASSYRGGNTEAFF.

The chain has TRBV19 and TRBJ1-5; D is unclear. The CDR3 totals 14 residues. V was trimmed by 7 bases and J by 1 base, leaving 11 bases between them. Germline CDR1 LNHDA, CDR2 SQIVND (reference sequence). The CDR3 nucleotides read TGTGCCAGTATAAGAGTTGGAAGCAATCAGCCCCAGCATTTT. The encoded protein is CASIRVGSNQPQHF.

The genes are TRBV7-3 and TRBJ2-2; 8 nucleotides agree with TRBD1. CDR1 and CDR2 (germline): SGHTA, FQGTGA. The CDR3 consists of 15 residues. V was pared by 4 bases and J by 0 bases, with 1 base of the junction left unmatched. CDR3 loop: CASSWGQANTGELFF. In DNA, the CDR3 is TGTGCCAGCAGCTGGGGACAGGCGAACACCGGGGAGCTGTTTTTT.

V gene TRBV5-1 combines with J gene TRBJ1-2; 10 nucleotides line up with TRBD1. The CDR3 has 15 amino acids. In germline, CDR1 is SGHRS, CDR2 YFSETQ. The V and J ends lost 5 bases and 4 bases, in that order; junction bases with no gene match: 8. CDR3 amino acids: CASRTGGSGGYGYTF. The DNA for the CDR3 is TGCGCCAGCAGGACAGGGGGCTCGGGAGGCTATGGCTACACCTTC.

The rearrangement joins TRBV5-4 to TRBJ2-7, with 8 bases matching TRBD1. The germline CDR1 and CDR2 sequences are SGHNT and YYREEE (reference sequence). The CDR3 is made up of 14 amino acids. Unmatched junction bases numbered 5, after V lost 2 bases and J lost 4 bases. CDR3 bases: TGTGCCAGCAGCTTTTGGCAGGGGGCTTACGAGCAGTACTTC. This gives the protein CASSFWQGAYEQYF.

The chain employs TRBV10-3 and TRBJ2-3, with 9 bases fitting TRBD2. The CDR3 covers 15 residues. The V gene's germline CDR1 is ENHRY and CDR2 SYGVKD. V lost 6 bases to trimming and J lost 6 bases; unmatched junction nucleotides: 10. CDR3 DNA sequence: TGTGCCATCAGCGAGCCCAGCGGGGGGAAGGATACGCAGTATTTT. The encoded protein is CAISEPSGGKDTQYF.

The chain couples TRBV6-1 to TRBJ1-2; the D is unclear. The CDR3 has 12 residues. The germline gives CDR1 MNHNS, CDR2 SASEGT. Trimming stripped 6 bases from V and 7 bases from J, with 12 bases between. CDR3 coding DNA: TGTGCCAGCAGGCCAATAACCGGTGGCTACACCTTC. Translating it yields CASRPITGGYTF.